A selection of T cell receptor beta chains follows, all from one sample in a study of identical twins. TCRdb itself ran the 5' RACE reads through MiXCR, one entry per CDR3 protein. The sample has around 680,000 distinct CDR3 sequences, approximately 9% seen once; the top ten hold more than 0.75%. These records were also assigned to another study, of yellow fever vaccine responses in identical twins.

Input material: PBMCs. The origin of the receptors is a woman between 18 and 29 years old in good health. CDR3s include the opening cysteine and the closing phenylalanine or tryptophan. A D gene is named only where the DNA matches it firmly. Some rows have no size entry. The others give once, few or many, or a class for an expanded clone.

TRBV11-2,TRBJ2-5,NA,NA,CASNPYGALQETQYF,TGTGCCAGCAACCCCTACGGCGCATTACAAGAGACCCAGTACTTC
TRBV4-2,TRBJ2-7,few,NA,CASSHRSHYEQYF,TGTGCCAGCAGCCACAGGTCCCACTACGAGCAGTACTTC
TRBV20-1,TRBJ2-6,few,NA,CSARDFGSGANVLTF,TGCAGTGCTAGAGATTTCGGCTCTGGGGCCAACGTCCTGACTTTC
TRBV6-2/TRBV6-3,TRBJ2-3,few,NA,CASLKGLSDTQYF,TGTGCCAGCTTGAAGGGTCTTTCGGATACGCAGTATTTT
TRBV7-2,TRBJ2-3,few,TRBD2,CASSTTGTTTDTQYF,TGTGCCAGCAGCACGACCGGGACTACAACAGATACGCAGTATTTT
TRBV12-3/TRBV12-4,TRBJ2-1,many,TRBD2,CASSLAGAHNEQFF,TGTGCCAGCAGTCTCGCGGGAGCCCACAATGAGCAGTTCTTC
TRBV9,TRBJ2-2,many,NA,CASRGSGGELFF,TGTGCCAGCAGGGGCTCGGGCGGGGAGCTGTTTTTT
TRBV6-2/TRBV6-3,TRBJ2-7,NA,NA,CASSATRNEQYF,TGTGCCAGCAGTGCAACAAGGAACGAGCAGTACTTC
TRBV6-5,TRBJ2-7,NA,TRBD1,CASSYKRTGGLNEQYF,TGTGCCAGCAGTTACAAACGGACAGGGGGACTAAACGAGCAGTACTTC
TRBV7-9,TRBJ2-7,few,TRBD2,CASSSREDSYEQYF,TGTGCCAGCAGCTCACGGGAGGACTCCTACGAGCAGTACTTC
TRBV6-2/TRBV6-3,TRBJ2-4,few,NA,CASSYRGDIQYF,TGTGCCAGCAGTTACAGGGGGGACATTCAGTACTTC
TRBV2,TRBJ2-2,few,NA,CASRTVAGTTGELFF,TGTGCCAGCAGAACGGTCGCCGGTACCACCGGGGAGCTGTTTTTT
TRBV24-1,TRBJ2-1,many,NA,CATSDLLPWSGGQFF,TGTGCCACCAGTGATTTGCTCCCCTGGAGCGGCGGGCAGTTCTTC
TRBV15,TRBJ2-7,NA,NA,CATSREGGDYEQYF,TGTGCCACCAGCAGAGAGGGCGGGGACTACGAGCAGTACTTC
TRBV7-2,TRBJ2-1,few,NA,CASSLDWSGENEQFF,TGTGCCAGCAGCTTAGATTGGTCAGGCGAAAATGAGCAGTTCTTC
TRBV9,TRBJ2-3,NA,NA,CASSDYGVSDTQYF,TGTGCCAGCAGCGATTATGGGGTCTCAGATACGCAGTATTTT
TRBV4-3,TRBJ2-2,few,NA,CASSQDWGSPGELFF,TGCGCCAGCAGCCAAGATTGGGGGTCCCCCGGGGAGCTGTTTTTT
TRBV29-1,TRBJ2-3,NA,NA,CSVLTTDRGDTQYF,TGCAGCGTCCTTACCACCGATCGGGGAGATACGCAGTATTTT
TRBV9,TRBJ2-7,few,TRBD1,CASSVGDRAYEQYF,TGTGCCAGCAGCGTAGGGGACAGGGCCTACGAGCAGTACTTC
TRBV4-3,TRBJ2-7,many,TRBD2,CASSQDQSSGSPYEQYF,TGCGCCAGCAGCCAAGATCAATCTAGCGGGAGTCCCTACGAGCAGTACTTC
TRBV24-1,TRBJ2-7,many,NA,CATSDLGVALYF,TGTGCCACCAGTGATCTCGGGGTGGCCCTGTACTTC
TRBV20-1,TRBJ2-1,many,TRBD2,CSATLAGVGEQFF,TGCAGTGCTACCTTAGCGGGAGTGGGTGAGCAGTTCTTC
TRBV27,TRBJ1-1,few,NA,CASRGGGKATEAFF,TGTGCCAGCAGAGGAGGGGGAAAGGCCACTGAAGCTTTCTTT
TRBV9,TRBJ2-3,NA,TRBD1,CASSVRQGDDTQYF,TGTGCCAGCAGCGTAAGACAGGGTGACGATACGCAGTATTTT
TRBV14,TRBJ1-1,few,TRBD1,CASSRKQGGTEAFF,TGTGCCAGCAGCCGGAAACAGGGGGGGACTGAAGCTTTCTTT
TRBV28,TRBJ2-5,few,TRBD2,CASSLLARTSGEQETQYF,TGTGCCAGCAGTTTATTGGCTCGGACTAGCGGGGAACAAGAGACCCAGTACTTC
TRBV6-5,TRBJ1-5,few,NA,CASSFLPIGNQPQHF,TGTGCCAGCAGTTTTTTACCCATAGGCAATCAGCCCCAGCATTTT
TRBV6-5,TRBJ2-7,many,NA,CASSYGTSYEQYF,TGTGCCAGCAGTTACGGGACCTCCTACGAGCAGTACTTC
TRBV21-1,TRBJ2-1,NA,NA,CASSRRGGPYNEQFF,TGTGCCAGCAGCCGTCGGGGGGGCCCTTACAATGAGCAGTTCTTC
TRBV15,TRBJ2-7,NA,NA,CATSRDLWAEQYF,TGTGCCACCAGCAGAGATCTCTGGGCAGAGCAGTACTTC
TRBV4-2,TRBJ2-3,few,NA,CASSQVMGDTQYF,TGTGCCAGCAGCCAAGTAATGGGAGATACGCAGTATTTT
TRBV29-1,TRBJ2-7,NA,NA,CSVSGGGPYEQYF,TGCAGCGTTTCAGGAGGGGGCCCCTACGAGCAGTACTTC
TRBV18,TRBJ2-3,few,NA,CASSPGKGSADTQYF,TGTGCCAGCTCACCTGGGAAGGGTAGTGCAGATACGCAGTATTTT
TRBV29-1,TRBJ2-7,NA,TRBD1,CSAAGTEFSYEQYF,TGCAGCGCCGCCGGGACAGAGTTTTCCTACGAGCAGTACTTC
TRBV11-2,TRBJ2-3,few,TRBD2,CASSRRRLSGRATDTQYF,TGTGCCAGCAGCCGAAGACGACTAAGCGGGAGAGCGACAGATACGCAGTATTTT
TRBV18,TRBJ2-1,NA,TRBD1,CASSPLGQGAYNEQFF,TGTGCCAGCTCACCCCTAGGGCAGGGGGCTTACAATGAGCAGTTCTTC
TRBV4-2,TRBJ2-6,NA,NA,CASSQLDSSGANVLTF,TGTGCCAGCAGCCAATTGGACAGCTCTGGGGCCAACGTCCTGACTTTC
TRBV25-1,TRBJ2-1,many,TRBD1,CASSWGQVSYNEQFF,TGTGCCAGCAGTTGGGGACAGGTCTCCTACAATGAGCAGTTCTTC
TRBV5-6,TRBJ2-2,NA,NA,CATQGIADLDTGELFF,TGTGCCACACAGGGAATCGCGGACCTGGACACCGGGGAGCTGTTTTTT
TRBV27,TRBJ2-1,many,NA,CASSFSLAYNEQFF,TGTGCCAGCAGTTTCTCTCTAGCGTACAATGAGCAGTTCTTC
TRBV24-1,TRBJ1-5,few,NA,CATSLTGNNQPQHF,TGTGCCACCAGTCTGACAGGAAATAATCAGCCCCAGCATTTT
TRBV12-3/TRBV12-4,TRBJ2-6,NA,TRBD1,CACTGQGAKTSGANVLTF,TGTGCCTGCACCGGACAGGGGGCAAAAACCTCTGGGGCCAACGTCCTGACTTTC
TRBV28,TRBJ2-5,few,TRBD1,CASKGGTGPQTQYF,TGTGCCAGCAAAGGTGGGACAGGGCCCCAGACCCAGTACTTC
TRBV12-3/TRBV12-4,TRBJ2-1,many,NA,CASSRDGNYNEQFF,TGTGCCAGCAGTCGGGACGGAAACTACAATGAGCAGTTCTTC
TRBV25-1,TRBJ2-5,few,TRBD1,CASSESIAGGRETQYF,TGTGCCAGCAGTGAATCAATCGCAGGGGGCAGAGAGACCCAGTACTTC
TRBV3-1,TRBJ2-3,few,NA,CASSQVGRGSTDTQYF,TGTGCCAGCAGCCAAGTTGGCCGGGGGAGCACAGATACGCAGTATTTT
TRBV5-1,TRBJ2-4,NA,TRBD2,CASSFGTSGNIQYF,TGCGCCAGCAGCTTCGGGACTAGCGGAAACATTCAGTACTTC
TRBV20-1,TRBJ1-1,NA,TRBD1,CSALRTGTRGGAFF,TGCAGTGCTTTAAGGACAGGGACAAGGGGGGGAGCTTTCTTT
TRBV7-2,TRBJ2-7,many,NA,CASSLVSDLAYEQYF,TGTGCCAGCAGCTTAGTATCGGATCTAGCCTACGAGCAGTACTTC
TRBV7-2,TRBJ1-6,NA,TRBD1,CASSRQGPAPLHF,TGTGCCAGCAGTAGACAGGGTCCAGCACCCCTCCACTTT
TRBV6-2/TRBV6-3,TRBJ1-2,NA,TRBD1,CASSYRQGDYGYTF,TGTGCCAGCAGTTACAGACAGGGTGACTATGGCTACACCTTC
TRBV27,TRBJ2-7,few,TRBD2,CASSFGEGQYF,TGTGCCAGCAGTTTCGGGGAGGGGCAGTACTTC
TRBV7-9,TRBJ2-7,few,TRBD2,CASSPSGSAYEQYF,TGTGCCAGCAGTCCTAGCGGGAGTGCTTACGAGCAGTACTTC
TRBV6-4,TRBJ2-1,many,TRBD2,CASSEASGSANNEQFF,TGTGCCAGCAGTGAGGCTAGCGGGAGCGCCAACAATGAGCAGTTCTTC
TRBV5-1,TRBJ2-1,few,NA,CASRVGTAPYNEQFF,TGCGCCAGCAGAGTAGGGACGGCACCCTACAATGAGCAGTTCTTC